These 27 T cell receptor beta chains originate from one sample sequenced in a study of blood T cell repertoires in COVID-19. The data were produced by immunoSEQ multiplex PCR, yet TCRdb's version contains in-frame clones alone and is incomplete. The repertoire holds 180,000 or so clones, with 76% as singletons. The sequenced sample consisted of peripheral blood. The receptors shown here come from a woman in her forties or fifties with active or convalescent COVID-19.

This clone has only one observation. V usage is TRBV2 and J usage is TRBJ1-6; TRBD1 agrees at 8 bases. Trimming took 0 bases from V and 10 from J; bases not matched to a gene: 5. The V gene's germline CDR1 is SNHLY and CDR2 FYNNEI. The CDR3 covers 15 residues. CDR3 protein: CASSEAGRGRSPLHF. DNA of the CDR3: TGTGCCAGCAGTGAAGCCGGCAGGGGGCGATCACCCCTCCACTTT.

CDR3 region: CASSPRTGGAYEQYF. CDR3 in DNA: TGTGCCAGCAGTCCGCGGACAGGGGGTGCCTACGAGCAGTACTTC. This sequence joins TRBV6-5 and TRBJ2-7; 10 nucleotides match TRBD1. The junction had 6 bases not matched to a gene; V was cut back by 5 bases and J by 2 bases. The CDR3 totals 15 residues. Germline-derived CDR1 and CDR2 are MNHEY and SVGAGI.

This clone was found a few times. This chain joins TRBV30 and TRBJ1-2; maybe TRBD1 (5 bases). The CDR3 runs 12 residues. V dropped 3 bases and J dropped 4 bases, with 9 bases sitting between them. Germline V CDR1 and CDR2: GTSNPN, SVGIG (reference sequence). CDR3 protein: CAWSGGGYGYTF. The CDR3 nucleotides are TGTGCCTGGAGCGGGGGTGGCTATGGCTACACCTTC. Supplemented by reference TRBV30 and TRBJ1-2, the full variable domain reads SQTIHQWPATLVQPVGSPLSLECTVEGTSNPNLYWYRQAAGRGLQLLFYSVGIGQISSEVPQNLSASRPQDRQFILSSKKLLLSDSGFYLCAWSGGGYGYTFGSGTRLTVV.

V usage is TRBV6-5 and J usage is TRBJ1-1; no clear D. This CDR3 region has 15 residues. Trimming took off 6 bases at V and 0 bases at J, with 14 bases between the two ends. Germline-derived CDR1 and CDR2 are MNHEY and SVGAGI. CDR3 DNA sequence: TGTGCCAGCAGGGGGAGGACTGGTATGAACACTGAAGCTTTCTTT. Its translation is CASRGRTGMNTEAFF.

A single count supports this clone. The chain links TRBV5-1 to TRBJ1-6; D unresolved. There are 14 residues in the CDR3. Germline CDR1 reads SGHRS; CDR2 reads YFSETQ. Trimming pared 4 bases from V and 10 bases from J, leaving 15 bases between. This CDR3 reads CASSPYGGTSPLHF. The CDR3 DNA reads as TGCGCCAGCAGCCCCTACGGCGGAACCTCACCCCTCCACTTT. Drawing the rest from reference TRBV5-1 and TRBJ1-6, the complete variable domain is KAGVTQTPRYLIKTRGQQVTLSCSPISGHRSVSWYQQTPGQGLQFLFEYFSETQRNKGNFPGRFSGRQFSNSRSEMNVSTLELGDSALYLCASSPYGGTSPLHFGNGTRLTVT.

V is TRBV18 and J is TRBJ1-6; 11 nucleotides line up with TRBD1. CDR3 length equals 15 residues. V dropped 4 bases and J dropped 5; count of bases not matched to a gene: 1. Germline-derived CDR1 and CDR2 are KGHSH and LQKENI. CDR3 region: CASSRDRGDNSPLHF. The CDR3 bases are TGTGCCAGCTCACGGGACAGGGGGGATAATTCACCCCTCCACTTT.

This clone showed up just once. The V call is TRBV7-6, the J call TRBJ2-1, with TRBD2 identical over 14 bases. The length of the CDR3 is 15 residues. Trimming cost V 5 bases and J 9 bases; bases outside gene matches: 6. Germline CDR1 and CDR2: SGHVS and FNYEAQ. CDR3 protein: CASSPGTSGGLEQFF. As DNA, the CDR3 is TGTGCCAGCAGCCCCGGGACTAGCGGGGGTCTTGAGCAGTTCTTC. Full variable domain (remainder filled in from reference TRBV7-6 and TRBJ2-1): GAGVSQSPRYKVTKRGQDVALRCDPISGHVSLYWYRQALGQGPEFLTYFNYEAQQDKSGLPNDRFSAERPEGSISTLTIQRTEQRDSAMYRCASSPGTSGGLEQFFGPGTRLTVL.

J is TRBJ2-7 and V is TRBV18; D remains unclear. Germline assignment: CDR1 KGHSH and CDR2 LQKENI. V gave up 4 bases and J gave up 2 bases, with 18 bases separating them. The length of the CDR3 is 16 residues. The CDR3 DNA reads as TGTGCCAGCTCACTCAATCCGACATCGGCCACCTACGAGCAGTACTTC. Its protein product is CASSLNPTSATYEQYF.

This chain links TRBV7-2 with TRBJ2-7; D may be TRBD2 (5 bases). V lost 5 bases to trimming and J lost 7 bases, with 18 bases between them. The CDR3 totals 14 residues. Germline V lookup: CDR1 SGHTA, CDR2 FQGNSA. CDR3 nucleotides: TGTGCCAGCAGCCCGCACTCGGCGACGGGGGAGCAGTACTTC. Its translation is CASSPHSATGEQYF.

The genes are TRBV6-5 and TRBJ2-1; 10 bases match TRBD1. The CDR3 runs to 14 residues. CDR1 is MNHEY, CDR2 SVGAGI, per germline. J lost 5 bases, V lost 6 bases, and 4 bases had no gene match. As DNA, the CDR3 is TGTGCCAGCAGACGACAGGGGGCAAACAATGAGCAGTTCTTC. This codes for CASRRQGANNEQFF.

This rearrangement joins TRBV6-2 or TRBV6-3 to TRBJ2-1; TRBD2 is a possible D gene (6 bases). V was pared by 0 bases and J by 3 bases, with 9 bases between. CDR1 and CDR2 (germline): MNHEY, SVGEGT. CDR3 size: 15 residues. The CDR3 loop is CASSYSGSGYNEQFF. The CDR3 bases are TGTGCCAGCAGTTACTCGGGTAGCGGCTACAATGAGCAGTTCTTC.

On this clone: The same CDR3 also results from other DNA sequences found in this sample. The chain links TRBV19 to TRBJ1-1, with D possibly TRBD1 on 5 matching bases. Germline V gives CDR1 LNHDA, CDR2 SQIVND (reference sequence). V lost 4 bases and J 1 base, leaving 7 bases between the germline ends. The CDR3 is 13 residues long. The DNA for the CDR3 is TGTGCCAGTAGTACCACAGGGAACACTGAAGCTTTCTTT. The encoded protein is CASSTTGNTEAFF.

This rearrangement joins TRBV30 to TRBJ2-2; a weak D match, TRBD1 (5 bases). The germline V gene encodes CDR1 GTSNPN and CDR2 SVGIG (reference sequence). The germline V and J ends were trimmed by 1 base and 4 bases, with 10 bases remaining between them. The CDR3 covers 14 residues. Here the CDR3 reads CAWSEGLGTGELFF. The CDR3, as DNA: TGTGCCTGGAGTGAGGGGTTAGGCACCGGGGAGCTGTTTTTT.

The chain is built from TRBV19 and TRBJ1-2; 7 bases fit TRBD1. V shed 0 bases, J shed 3 bases, and the junction held 4 bases outside the gene matches. Germline values: CDR1 LNHDA, CDR2 SQIVND (reference sequence). The CDR3 spans 15 residues. CDR3: CASSIDRTGDYGYTF. As DNA, the CDR3 is TGTGCCAGTAGTATAGACCGGACAGGCGACTATGGCTACACCTTC.

This chain links TRBV6-2 or TRBV6-3 with TRBJ2-7; D remains ambiguous. The CDR3 is 12 residues long. Deletions cut 2 bases from V and 6 bases from J, with 8 bases between. Germline V gives CDR1 MNHEY, CDR2 SVGEGT. The CDR3: CASSYMRSEQYF. The CDR3 coding sequence is TGTGCCAGCAGTTACATGAGGAGCGAGCAGTACTTC.

CDR3 loop: CASSFNGGADTQYF. DNA for the CDR3: TGTGCCAGCAGCTTCAACGGGGGGGCGGATACGCAGTATTTT. This sequence joins TRBV7-9 and TRBJ2-3, with 8 nucleotides matching TRBD2. V shed 3 bases and J 6 bases; nucleotides not matched to a gene: 5. The CDR3 has 14 residues. Germline lookup yields CDR1 SEHNR and CDR2 FQNEAQ (reference sequence).

This sequence joins TRBV7-8 and TRBJ2-7, with D unresolved. The CDR3 runs to 20 residues. The germline gives CDR1 SGHVS, CDR2 FQNEAQ. V was cut by 2 bases and J by 3 bases, with 29 bases left in between. The chain's CDR3 is CASSLRPQSATLYLHYEQYF. The CDR3 DNA follows: TGTGCCAGCAGCTTAAGGCCCCAGTCAGCGACCCTCTACCTACACTACGAGCAGTACTTC.

The rearrangement joins TRBV5-4 to TRBJ1-1, with a tentative D call TRBD1 (6 bases). V dropped 2 bases and J dropped 7 bases, with 9 bases sitting between them. The V gene's germline CDR1 is SGHNT and CDR2 YYREEE (reference sequence). The length of the CDR3 is 12 residues. The DNA for the CDR3 is TGTGCCAGCAGCTTCGACAGGTATGAAGCTTTCTTT. Amino acid sequence: CASSFDRYEAFF.

J is TRBJ2-6 and V is TRBV6-6, with 12 bases fitting TRBD1. V lost 7 bases to trimming and J lost 2 bases; unmatched junction nucleotides: 12. From germline, CDR1 is MNHNY and CDR2 SVGAGI (reference sequence). There are 19 residues in the CDR3. Here the CDR3 reads CASIRPTGTGGAGANVLTF. The CDR3 DNA is TGTGCCAGCATTCGACCCACCGGGACAGGGGGCGCTGGGGCCAACGTCCTGACTTTC.

This clone was picked up a small number of times. V gene TRBV30 combines with J gene TRBJ1-2; 9 bases fit TRBD1. The CDR3 is made up of 14 amino acids. V was clipped by 0 bases and J by 6 bases; unmatched bases: 5. Germline CDR1 and CDR2: GTSNPN and SVGIG (reference sequence). CDR3 sequence reads: CAWSVPGTGNGYTF. The CDR3 bases are TGTGCCTGGAGTGTACCCGGGACAGGGAATGGCTACACCTTC.

This rearrangement joins TRBV3-1 (or the pseudogene TRBV3-2) to TRBJ2-7; a weak D match, TRBD1 (7 bases). CDR1 and CDR2 (germline): LGHDT, YNNKEL (reference sequence). This CDR3 contains 14 residues. Deletions cut 3 bases from V and 2 bases from J, with 11 bases between. The CDR3 loop reads CASSQTGRTYEQYF. The CDR3 nucleotides read TGTGCCAGCAGCCAGACAGGGAGGACCTACGAGCAGTACTTC.

The chain carries TRBV30 and TRBJ2-5; 11 bases align to TRBD2. The CDR3 has 14 residues. Germline CDR1 GTSNPN, CDR2 SVGIG (reference sequence). J gave up 7 bases and V 3 bases, and 7 bases lay outside the gene matches. Here the CDR3 DNA reads TGTGCCTGGAGGCCTACTAGCGGGGGCGGGACCCAGTACTTC. It is translated as CAWRPTSGGGTQYF.

This chain joins TRBV5-4 and TRBJ2-3; D possibly corresponds to TRBD1 (6 bases). The CDR3 sequence is 16 residues long. V shed 0 bases and J shed 2 bases, with 13 bases lying between them. In germline, CDR1 is SGHNT, CDR2 YYREEE (reference sequence). The CDR3 DNA is TGTGCCAGCAGCTTGGGGGGGCCGGGAAACACAGATACGCAGTATTTT. Protein sequence: CASSLGGPGNTDTQYF.

V gene TRBV18 combines with J gene TRBJ1-1; D is perhaps TRBD1 (6 bases). CDR3 length: 16 amino acids. Trimming took off 1 base at V and 6 bases at J, with 18 bases between the two ends. The germline gives CDR1 KGHSH, CDR2 LQKENI. The CDR3 reads CASSPQVTGGGAEAFF. The CDR3 DNA sequence: TGTGCCAGCTCACCACAAGTGACAGGAGGTGGAGCTGAAGCTTTCTTT.

The rearrangement links TRBV6-5 to TRBJ2-2; D possibly corresponds to TRBD2 (5 bases). Germline V gene sequence: CDR1 MNHEY, CDR2 SVGAGI. V lost 5 bases and J 3 bases, leaving 13 bases between the germline ends. The CDR3 has 15 residues. The CDR3 reads CASSPPRADTGELFF. In DNA form, the CDR3 reads TGTGCCAGCAGTCCCCCGCGGGCGGACACCGGGGAGCTGTTTTTT.

The rearrangement joins TRBV5-8 to TRBJ2-5; 9 positions match TRBD1. This CDR3 spans 15 amino acids. V shed 4 bases, J shed 5 bases, and the junction held 9 bases outside the gene matches. Germline CDR1 reads SGHTS; CDR2 reads YDEGEE. The CDR3 bases are TGTGCCAGCAGCATCCGGACAGGGGTGGGGGAGACCCAGTACTTC. Its translation: CASSIRTGVGETQYF.

The chain recombines TRBV5-1 with TRBJ2-1; D remains ambiguous. V lost 2 bases to trimming and J lost 0 bases, with 15 bases between them. This CDR3 is 17 amino acids long. Per the germline V gene, CDR1 is SGHRS and CDR2 is YFSETQ. The CDR3 is CASSFPSKPSSYNEQFF. CDR3 nucleotides: TGCGCCAGCAGCTTTCCTAGTAAACCGAGCTCCTACAATGAGCAGTTCTTC.